This TCR beta chain was observed in a study of PD-L1 blockade in urothelial cancer. Study background: Blood yielded a median of around 150,000 T cells per sample.

With 5 bases removed from V and 0 bases from J, the gap between germline ends came to 11 bases. The CDR3 totals 15 residues. CDR1 is MNHNS, CDR2 SASEGT, per germline. Clones were sequenced by immunoSEQ multiplex PCR, and TCRdb holds only the in-frame ones, with some missing. In the table there are some 120,000 clones, more than 85% of which are singletons. The time point denotes: peripheral blood 6 weeks after treatment start. Sequences were derived from PBMCs, sampled around atezolizumab (anti-PD-L1) treatment. The chain recombines TRBV6-1 with TRBJ2-4; no clear D gene. This TCR was recovered from a man between 60 and 75 years old with urothelial cancer. CDR3 nucleotides: TGTGCCAGCAGTCCCGCAGAGGAAGCCAAAAACATTCAGTACTTC. This gives the protein CASSPAEEAKNIQYF.